This entry lists 10 T cell receptor beta chains sequenced from one sample in a study of T cell repertoires in cytomegalovirus infection. In TCRdb, the reads were re-called with MiXCR into one record per CDR3 protein. The sample has hundreds of thousands of distinct CDR3 sequences, almost 30% seen once. For these receptors, no antigen is known. Sequences were derived from cultured PBMCs, sampled from culture after CMV antigen stimulation. The receptor set was obtained from a human donor in good health (CMV status not recorded). Some clones in this sample may be carry-over from other donors' samples.

The chain is built from TRBV7-8 and TRBJ1-1; D not resolved. Germline V CDR1 and CDR2: SGHVS, FQNEAQ. This CDR3 has 16 amino acids. Trimming took off 7 bases at V and 1 base at J, with 19 bases between the two ends. The CDR3 coding sequence is TGTGCCAGCAACTGGGCTCTAATGGGTACGAACACTGAAGCTTTCTTT. Translated: CASNWALMGTNTEAFF.

The V and J genes are TRBV12-3 or TRBV12-4 and TRBJ1-2, with D uncertain. Trimming pared 3 bases from V and 8 bases from J, leaving 13 bases between. The CDR3 loop spans 13 amino acids. The CDR3: CASSLAVLHGYTF. CDR3 coding DNA: TGTGCCAGCAGTTTGGCCGTGTTACACGGCTACACCTTC.

This clonotype has more than one count but fewer than ten. The CDR3 DNA reads TGTGCCAGCAGTGTTAGAGGGTGGCGGACGGGTGTGAATGAGCAGTTCTTC. As protein: CASSVRGWRTGVNEQFF. The V and J genes are TRBV6-1 and TRBJ2-1; weak D call: TRBD2 (5 bases). Germline V gives CDR1 MNHNS, CDR2 SASEGT. V was pared by 4 bases and J by 7 bases, with 23 bases between. The CDR3 is 17 residues long.

This chain connects TRBV20-1 to TRBJ1-2; D is undetermined. This CDR3 has 15 amino acids. CDR1 and CDR2 (germline): DFQATT, SNEGSKA (reference sequence). With 0 bases removed from V and 3 bases from J, the gap between germline ends came to 14 bases. Here the CDR3 DNA reads TGCAGTGCTAGAGACTTGGCGGATCTCGACTATGGCTACACCTTC. Translation gives CSARDLADLDYGYTF.

The table lists this clonotype with many counts. The rearrangement links TRBV7-2 to TRBJ2-5; tentative D call: TRBD2 (5 bases). This CDR3 has 12 residues. Trimming removed 7 bases from V and 6 bases from J, with 12 bases in between. Germline values: CDR1 SGHTA, CDR2 FQGNSA. CDR3 loop: CASTLASQTQYF. The CDR3 region has the DNA TGTGCCAGCACCCTAGCCAGTCAGACCCAGTACTTC.

This clonotype has at least ten counts. CDR3 residues: CASSSYSTDTQYF. CDR3 coding DNA: TGTGCCAGCAGCTCGTACTCCACAGATACGCAGTATTTT. V is TRBV7-2 and J is TRBJ2-3; the D is unclear. The CDR3 consists of 13 residues. Trimming pared 4 bases from V and 2 bases from J, leaving 7 bases between. Germline assignment: CDR1 SGHTA and CDR2 FQGNSA.

The chain carries TRBV9 and TRBJ1-1, with 8 nucleotides matching TRBD1. With V trimmed by 1 base and J by 3 bases, 11 bases remained unmatched. Germline V gene sequence: CDR1 SGDLS, CDR2 YYNGEE. The length of the CDR3 is 17 residues. The CDR3 region has the DNA TGTGCCAGCAGCGTATTCCCAGGGGGCTTGGGTGACACTGAAGCTTTCTTT. This gives the protein CASSVFPGGLGDTEAFF.

The chain carries TRBV27 and TRBJ1-3; TRBD1 agrees at 7 bases. The CDR3 spans 15 residues. Trimming at V came to 8 bases and at J to 4 bases, leaving 11 bases not matched to a gene. Germline CDR1 MNHEY, CDR2 SMNVEV (reference sequence). The CDR3 loop reads CASRNRGGVGNTIYF. The CDR3 bases are TGTGCCAGCCGTAACAGGGGAGGGGTCGGAAACACCATATATTTT.

V gene TRBV7-3 combines with J gene TRBJ2-7; TRBD2 matches at 11 bases. The V gene's germline CDR1 is SGHTA and CDR2 FQGTGA. This CDR3 contains 15 residues. Germline trimming cut 6 bases from V and 3 bases from J; bases unmatched to any gene: 7. As DNA, the CDR3 is TGTGCCAGCAGTCGGGGACTAGCGGAAATCTACGAGCAGTACTTC. Translated: CASSRGLAEIYEQYF.

The chain joins TRBV6-8 to TRBJ1-1, with 7 bases fitting TRBD1. This CDR3 spans 15 amino acids. CDR1 is MNHGY and CDR2 is SAAAGT in the germline V gene. V lost 3 bases, J lost 1 base, and 5 bases stayed unmatched. CDR3 coding DNA: TGTGCCAGCAGTTATACGGGACAGACGAACACTGAAGCTTTCTTT. Amino acids: CASSYTGQTNTEAFF.